This T cell receptor (beta chain) was captured in a study of blood T cell repertoires in COVID-19. Looking at the study overall: From T cells, B-cell-depleted T cells, or PBMCs came the material, which was cDNA or gDNA.

Unmatched junction bases numbered 11, after V lost 1 base and J lost 5 bases. Per germline, CDR1 SGHVS and CDR2 FQNEAQ. This CDR3 is built from 17 residues. Participants were aged about 18 to 95 years, lived in under 30 US areas, and enrolled virtually. This table comes from immunoSEQ multiplex PCR, and its TCRdb copy is limited to in-frame clones, with some not included. The sample lists some 180,000 clones, about 80% occurring once. The gene calls are TRBV7-8 and TRBJ2-1; 7 nucleotides line up with TRBD1. Sequenced sample: PBMCs or T cells enriched from blood (not recorded which). The clonotype was recovered from a man between 60 and 70 years old who had been exposed to COVID-19. The CDR3 reads CASSLVSGTVNNNEQFF. DNA for the CDR3: TGTGCCAGCAGCTTAGTTTCCGGGACAGTTAATAACAATGAGCAGTTCTTC.